The 10 T cell receptor beta chains in this list originate from one sample, sequenced in a study of blood T cell repertoires in COVID-19. Sequenced by immunoSEQ multiplex PCR; TCRdb stores in-frame clones only, minus some. Of approximately 350,000 clones in the sample, roughly 90% were seen once. Sequencing was performed on peripheral blood. The receptors were gathered from a middle-aged man with acute or convalescent COVID-19.

The chain is built from TRBV5-6 and TRBJ2-3; 10 bases match TRBD1. V lost 0 bases, J lost 2 bases, and 12 bases stayed unmatched. The CDR3 sequence is 19 residues long. Germline CDR1 reads SGHDT; CDR2 reads YYEEEE. The CDR3 is CASSLGLFGTGVDTDTQYF. DNA for the CDR3: TGTGCCAGCAGCTTGGGGTTATTTGGGACAGGGGTCGACACAGATACGCAGTATTTT.

The rearrangement uses TRBV18 and TRBJ2-1, with 9 bases that match TRBD1. Germline V gene data show CDR1 as KGHSH and CDR2 as LQKENI. V lost 2 bases, J lost 2 bases, and 1 base stayed unmatched. The CDR3 spans 15 residues. This CDR3 reads CASSPRTGAYNEQFF. The DNA of the CDR3 is TGTGCCAGCTCACCAAGGACAGGGGCCTACAATGAGCAGTTCTTC.

The rearrangement joins TRBV4-3 to TRBJ1-6; perhaps TRBD1 as D (5 bases). Between the trimmed V and J ends, which lost 0 bases and 10 bases, there was a span of 10 bases. The germline V gene encodes CDR1 LGHNA and CDR2 YSLEER. CDR3 length: 14 residues. This CDR3 is CASSQDRVGSPLHF. CDR3 bases: TGCGCCAGCAGCCAAGACAGGGTTGGATCACCCCTCCACTTT.

The chain is built from TRBV27 and TRBJ2-7, with D possibly TRBD2 on 7 matching bases. The V and J ends lost 7 bases and 6 bases respectively, with 13 bases between them. Germline loops: CDR1 MNHEY, CDR2 SMNVEV (reference sequence). This CDR3 contains 12 residues. CDR3 residues: CASIGGALEQYF. DNA for the CDR3: TGTGCCAGCATTGGGGGGGCGCTCGAGCAGTACTTC.

The J gene is TRBJ2-1, the V gene TRBV6-5; D perhaps matches TRBD1 (6 bases). Germline V gene sequence: CDR1 MNHEY, CDR2 SVGAGI. V gave up 0 bases and J gave up 7 bases, with 16 bases separating them. The CDR3 has 16 amino acids. CDR3 residues: CASSYSWDTPWNEQFF. Written as DNA, the CDR3 is TGTGCCAGCAGTTACTCGTGGGACACCCCCTGGAATGAGCAGTTCTTC.

V gene TRBV28 combines with J gene TRBJ2-1; 10 nucleotides match TRBD1. J gave up 0 bases and V 6 bases, and 11 bases lay outside the gene matches. Looked up from germline, CDR1 is MDHEN and CDR2 is SYDVKM. The CDR3 extends over 18 amino acids. CDR3 sequence reads: CASRRQGALLGSYNEQFF. The CDR3, as DNA: TGTGCCAGCAGGCGACAGGGGGCACTACTAGGCTCCTACAATGAGCAGTTCTTC.

The chain has TRBV14 and TRBJ2-3, with 8 bases matching TRBD1. The V gene's germline CDR1 is SGHDN and CDR2 FVKESK. With 4 bases clipped from V and 0 bases from J, the junction kept 6 bases outside the gene matches. The CDR3 has 16 amino acids. In DNA, the CDR3 is TGTGCCAGCAGCCCGAGGACAGGGCCCAGCACAGATACGCAGTATTTT. Translating it yields CASSPRTGPSTDTQYF.

The V call is TRBV3-1 (or the pseudogene TRBV3-2), the J call TRBJ2-7; D remains unclear. The V end lost 1 base, the J end lost 4 bases, and 5 bases lay between the germline ends. The length of the CDR3 is 12 residues. The germline gives CDR1 LGHDT, CDR2 YNNKEL (reference sequence). CDR3 loop: CASSQVRYEQYF. In nucleotides, the CDR3 is TGTGCCAGCAGCCAAGTACGGTACGAGCAGTACTTC.

This chain uses TRBV27 with TRBJ2-5; TRBD2 agrees at 7 bases. Germline V gene data show CDR1 as MNHEY and CDR2 as SMNVEV (reference sequence). After removal of 6 bases from V and 4 bases from J, the junction contained 5 bases not matched to a gene. This CDR3 is 13 amino acids long. CDR3 in DNA: TGTGCCAGCAGCTTGGGAGGGGCAGAGACCCAGTACTTC. Translating it yields CASSLGGAETQYF.

This clone was seen a single time. The chain is built from TRBV5-1 and TRBJ1-3, with 7 bases identical to TRBD1. In germline, CDR1 is SGHRS, CDR2 YFSETQ. V shed 4 bases, J shed 2 bases, and the junction held 3 bases outside the gene matches. The CDR3 consists of 14 residues. The CDR3 coding sequence is TGCGCCAGCAGCACGACAGGGACTGGAAACACCATATATTTT. It encodes CASSTTGTGNTIYF.